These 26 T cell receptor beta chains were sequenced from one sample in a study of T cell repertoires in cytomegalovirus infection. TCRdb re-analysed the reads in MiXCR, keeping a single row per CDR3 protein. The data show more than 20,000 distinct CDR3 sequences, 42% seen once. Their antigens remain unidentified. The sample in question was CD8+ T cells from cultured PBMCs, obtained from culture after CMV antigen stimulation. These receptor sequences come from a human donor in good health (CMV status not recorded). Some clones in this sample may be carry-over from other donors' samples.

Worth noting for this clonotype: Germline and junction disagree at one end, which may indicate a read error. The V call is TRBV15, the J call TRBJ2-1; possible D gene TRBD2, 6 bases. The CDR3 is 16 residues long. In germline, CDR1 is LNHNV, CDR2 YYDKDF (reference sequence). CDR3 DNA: TGTGTCACCAGCAGAGGAAGGCGGGAAAGGGGCAATGAGCAGTTCTTC. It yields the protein CVTSRGRRERGNEQFF.

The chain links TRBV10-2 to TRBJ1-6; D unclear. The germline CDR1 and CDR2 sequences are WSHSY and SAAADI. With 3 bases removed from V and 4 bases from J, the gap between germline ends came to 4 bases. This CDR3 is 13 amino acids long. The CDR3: CASSDGYNSPLHF. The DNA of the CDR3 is TGCGCCAGCAGTGATGGGTATAATTCACCCCTCCACTTT.

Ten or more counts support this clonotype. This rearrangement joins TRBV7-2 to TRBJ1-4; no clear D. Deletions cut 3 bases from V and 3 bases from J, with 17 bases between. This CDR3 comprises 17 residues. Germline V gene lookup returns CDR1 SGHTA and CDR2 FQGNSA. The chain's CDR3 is CASSFHLQETSNEKLFF. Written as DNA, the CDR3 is TGTGCCAGCAGCTTTCATCTCCAAGAGACGTCTAATGAAAAACTGTTTTTT.

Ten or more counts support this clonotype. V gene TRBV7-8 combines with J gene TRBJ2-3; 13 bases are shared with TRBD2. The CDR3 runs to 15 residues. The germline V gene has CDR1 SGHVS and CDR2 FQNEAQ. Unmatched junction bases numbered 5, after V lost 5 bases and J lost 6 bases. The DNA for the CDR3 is TGTGCCAGCAGCCTTAGGACTAGCGGGAGTGATACGCAGTATTTT. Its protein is CASSLRTSGSDTQYF.

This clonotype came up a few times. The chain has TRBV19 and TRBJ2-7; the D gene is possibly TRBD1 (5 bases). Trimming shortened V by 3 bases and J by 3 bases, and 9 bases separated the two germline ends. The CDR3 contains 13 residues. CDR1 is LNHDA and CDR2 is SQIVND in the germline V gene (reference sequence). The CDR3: CASSIGRDYEQYF. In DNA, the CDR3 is TGTGCCAGTAGTATCGGCAGGGACTACGAGCAGTACTTC.

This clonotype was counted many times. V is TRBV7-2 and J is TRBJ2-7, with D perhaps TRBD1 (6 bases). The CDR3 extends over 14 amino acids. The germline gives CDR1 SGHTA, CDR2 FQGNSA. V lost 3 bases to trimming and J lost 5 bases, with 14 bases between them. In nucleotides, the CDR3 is TGTGCCAGCAGCTTTACTGGGGGCTTGGACGAGCAGTACTTC. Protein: CASSFTGGLDEQYF.

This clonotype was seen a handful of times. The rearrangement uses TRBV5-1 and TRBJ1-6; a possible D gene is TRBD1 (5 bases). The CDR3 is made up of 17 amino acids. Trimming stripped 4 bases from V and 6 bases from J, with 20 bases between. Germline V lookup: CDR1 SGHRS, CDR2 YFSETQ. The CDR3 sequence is CASSPHGPSGVNSPLHF. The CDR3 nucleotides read TGCGCCAGCAGCCCTCATGGCCCATCGGGGGTTAATTCACCCCTCCACTTT.

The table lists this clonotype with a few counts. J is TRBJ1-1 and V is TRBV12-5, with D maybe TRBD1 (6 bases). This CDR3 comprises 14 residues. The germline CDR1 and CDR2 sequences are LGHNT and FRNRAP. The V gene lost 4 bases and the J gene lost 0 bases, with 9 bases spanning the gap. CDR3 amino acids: CASGSPGVNTEAFF. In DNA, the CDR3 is TGTGCTAGTGGTTCCCCAGGGGTGAACACTGAAGCTTTCTTT.

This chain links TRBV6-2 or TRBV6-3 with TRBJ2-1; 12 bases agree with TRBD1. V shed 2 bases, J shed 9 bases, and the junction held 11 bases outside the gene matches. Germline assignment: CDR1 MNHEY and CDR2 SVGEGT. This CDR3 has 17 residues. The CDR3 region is CASSYHRDRGLLGEQFF. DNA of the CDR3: TGTGCCAGCAGTTACCACCGGGACAGGGGGCTTCTGGGTGAGCAGTTCTTC.

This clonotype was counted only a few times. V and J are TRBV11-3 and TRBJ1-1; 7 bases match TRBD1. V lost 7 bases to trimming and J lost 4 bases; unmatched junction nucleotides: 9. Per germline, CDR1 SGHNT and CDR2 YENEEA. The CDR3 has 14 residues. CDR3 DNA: TGTGCCAGCACGAAGGTTGGGACAGCCACTGAAGCTTTCTTT. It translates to CASTKVGTATEAFF.

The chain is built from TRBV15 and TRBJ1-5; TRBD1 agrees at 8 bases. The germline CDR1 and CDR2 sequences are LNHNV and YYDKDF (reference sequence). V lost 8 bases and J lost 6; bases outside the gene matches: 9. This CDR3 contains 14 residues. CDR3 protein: CATSWQGAFQPQHF. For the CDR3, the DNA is TGTGCCACCTCTTGGCAGGGGGCGTTTCAGCCCCAGCATTTT. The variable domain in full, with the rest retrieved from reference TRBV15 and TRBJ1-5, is DAMVIQNPRYQVTQFGKPVTLSCSQTLNHNVMYWYQQKSSQAPKLLFHYYDKDFNNEADTPDNFQSRRPNTSFCFLDIRSPGLGDTAMYLCATSWQGAFQPQHFGDGTRLSIL.

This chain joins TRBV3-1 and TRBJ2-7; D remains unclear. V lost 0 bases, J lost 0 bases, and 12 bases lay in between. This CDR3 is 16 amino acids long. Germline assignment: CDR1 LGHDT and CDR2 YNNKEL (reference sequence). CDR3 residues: CASSQDRTASSYEQYF. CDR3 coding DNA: TGTGCCAGCAGCCAAGACCGGACCGCCAGCTCCTACGAGCAGTACTTC.

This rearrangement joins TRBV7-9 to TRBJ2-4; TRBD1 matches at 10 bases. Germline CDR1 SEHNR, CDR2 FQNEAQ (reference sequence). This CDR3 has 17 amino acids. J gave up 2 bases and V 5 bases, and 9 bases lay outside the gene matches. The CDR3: CASSPQGQGVSKNIQYF. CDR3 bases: TGTGCCAGCAGCCCCCAAGGACAGGGGGTATCCAAAAACATTCAGTACTTC. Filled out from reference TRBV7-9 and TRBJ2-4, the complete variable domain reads DTGVSQNPRHKITKRGQNVTFRCDPISEHNRLYWYRQTLGQGPEFLTYFQNEAQLEKSRLLSDRFSAERPKGSFSTLEIQRTEQGDSAMYLCASSPQGQGVSKNIQYFGAGTRLSVL.

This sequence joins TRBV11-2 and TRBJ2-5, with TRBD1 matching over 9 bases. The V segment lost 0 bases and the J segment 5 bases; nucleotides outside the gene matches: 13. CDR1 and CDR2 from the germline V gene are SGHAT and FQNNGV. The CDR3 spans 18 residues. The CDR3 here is CASSLDYMGTGLWETQYF. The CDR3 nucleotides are TGTGCCAGCAGCTTAGACTATATGGGGACAGGGCTTTGGGAGACCCAGTACTTC.

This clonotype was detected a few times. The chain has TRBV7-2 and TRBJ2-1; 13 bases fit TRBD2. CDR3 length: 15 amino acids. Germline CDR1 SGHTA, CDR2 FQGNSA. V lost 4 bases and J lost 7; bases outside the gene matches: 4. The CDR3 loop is CASSYGTSGINEQFF. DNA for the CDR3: TGTGCCAGCAGCTATGGGACTAGCGGGATTAATGAGCAGTTCTTC.

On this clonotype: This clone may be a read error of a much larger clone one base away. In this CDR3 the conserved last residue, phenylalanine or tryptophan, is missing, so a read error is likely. Here the CDR3 reads CASSSPRTGNDYGYTS. The CDR3 DNA follows: TGTGCCAGCAGTTCCCCCAGGACAGGAAACGACTATGGCTACACCTCC. The chain couples TRBV5-5 to TRBJ1-2; 7 positions match TRBD1. The CDR3 totals 16 residues. With V trimmed by 5 bases and J by 3 bases, 13 bases remained unmatched. The germline CDR1 and CDR2 sequences are SGHKS and YYEKEE (reference sequence).

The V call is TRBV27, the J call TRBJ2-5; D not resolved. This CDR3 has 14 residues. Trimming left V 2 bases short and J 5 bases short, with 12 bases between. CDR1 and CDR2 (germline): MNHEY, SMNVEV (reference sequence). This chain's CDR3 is CASSLGPGGETQYF. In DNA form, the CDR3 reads TGTGCCAGCAGTTTAGGGCCGGGTGGGGAGACCCAGTACTTC.

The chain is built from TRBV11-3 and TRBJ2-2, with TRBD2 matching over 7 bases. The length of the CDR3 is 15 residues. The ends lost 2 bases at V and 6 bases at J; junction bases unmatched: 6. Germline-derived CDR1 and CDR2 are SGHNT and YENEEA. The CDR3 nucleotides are TGTGCCAGCAGCTTACCTGATGGGGGGGCCGGGGAGCTGTTTTTT. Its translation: CASSLPDGGAGELFF.

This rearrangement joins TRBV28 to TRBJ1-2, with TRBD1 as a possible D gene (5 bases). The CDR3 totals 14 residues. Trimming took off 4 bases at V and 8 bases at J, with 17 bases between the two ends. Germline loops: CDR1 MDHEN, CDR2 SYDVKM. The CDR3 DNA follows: TGTGCCAGCAGTTCTCCCTTAGGGGCGAGGGGCTACACCTTC. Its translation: CASSSPLGARGYTF.

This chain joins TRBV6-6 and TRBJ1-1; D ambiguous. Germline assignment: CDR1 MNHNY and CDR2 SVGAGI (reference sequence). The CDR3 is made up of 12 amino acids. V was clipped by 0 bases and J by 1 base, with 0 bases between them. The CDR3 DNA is TGTGCCAGCAGTTACTCGAACACTGAAGCTTTCTTT. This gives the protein CASSYSNTEAFF.

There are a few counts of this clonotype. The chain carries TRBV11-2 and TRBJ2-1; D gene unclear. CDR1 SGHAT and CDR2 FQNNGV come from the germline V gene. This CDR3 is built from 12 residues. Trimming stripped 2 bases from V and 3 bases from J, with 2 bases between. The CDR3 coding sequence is TGTGCCAGCAGCTTACACTACAATGAGCAGTTCTTC. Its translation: CASSLHYNEQFF.

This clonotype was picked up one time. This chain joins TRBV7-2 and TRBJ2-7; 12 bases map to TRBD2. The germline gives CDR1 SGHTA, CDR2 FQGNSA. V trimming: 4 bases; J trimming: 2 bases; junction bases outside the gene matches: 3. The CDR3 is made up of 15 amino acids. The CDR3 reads CASSYGLAGTYEQYF. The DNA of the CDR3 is TGTGCCAGCAGCTACGGACTAGCGGGGACCTACGAGCAGTACTTC.

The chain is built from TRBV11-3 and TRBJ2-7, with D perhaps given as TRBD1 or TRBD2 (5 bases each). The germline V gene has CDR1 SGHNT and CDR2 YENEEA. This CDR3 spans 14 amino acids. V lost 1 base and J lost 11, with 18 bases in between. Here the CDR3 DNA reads TGTGCCAGCAGCTTAGGGTACGGGGCACTGCAGGAGTACTTC. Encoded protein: CASSLGYGALQEYF.

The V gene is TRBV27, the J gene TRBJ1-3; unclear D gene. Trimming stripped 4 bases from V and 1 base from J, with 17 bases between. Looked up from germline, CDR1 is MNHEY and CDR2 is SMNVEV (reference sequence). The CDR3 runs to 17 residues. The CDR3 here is CASSSRQSASSGNTIYF. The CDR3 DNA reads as TGTGCCAGCAGTTCTCGGCAGTCGGCGAGTTCTGGAAACACCATATATTTT.

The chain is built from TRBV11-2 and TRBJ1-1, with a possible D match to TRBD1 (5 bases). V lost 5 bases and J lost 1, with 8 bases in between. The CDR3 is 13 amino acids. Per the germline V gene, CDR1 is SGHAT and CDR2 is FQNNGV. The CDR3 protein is CASSIGTNTEAFF. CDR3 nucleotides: TGTGCCAGCAGCATCGGGACGAACACTGAAGCTTTCTTT.

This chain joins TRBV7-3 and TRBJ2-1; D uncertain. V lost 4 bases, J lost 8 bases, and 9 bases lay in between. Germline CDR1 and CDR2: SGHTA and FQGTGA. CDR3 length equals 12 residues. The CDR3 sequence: CASSSTGYEQFF. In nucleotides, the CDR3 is TGTGCCAGCAGCTCGACTGGTTATGAGCAGTTCTTC. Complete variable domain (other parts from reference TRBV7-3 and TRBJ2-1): GAGVSQTPSNKVTEKGKYVELRCDPISGHTALYWYRQSLGQGPEFLIYFQGTGAADDSGLPNDRFFAVRPEGSVSTLKIQRTERGDSAVYLCASSSTGYEQFFGPGTRLTVL.